This T cell receptor beta chain was captured in a study of blood T cell repertoires in COVID-19. TCRdb's copy holds only in-frame clones and misses some; the assay was immunoSEQ multiplex PCR. In the table there are approximately 200,000 clones, approximately 84% of which are singletons. CDR3 length equals 16 residues. Germline CDR1 and CDR2: SGHAT and FQDESV (reference sequence). Trimming pared 3 bases from V and 1 base from J, leaving 14 bases between. The chain carries TRBV11-1 and TRBJ2-3; unclear D gene. The sample comprised peripheral blood. The origin of this receptor is a human donor with acute or convalescent COVID-19. The donor label of this sample is uncertain. CDR3 nucleotides: TGTGCCAGCAGCTTGCAGGCCCGCGTTGGCACAGATACGCAGTATTTT. It is translated as CASSLQARVGTDTQYF.